This entry is about one TCR beta chain. These data belong to a study of technical replicates of blood from several donors. Trimming shortened V by 1 base and J by 7 bases, and 8 bases separated the two germline ends. Germline V gene sequence: CDR1 LGHNA, CDR2 YSLEER. There are 14 residues in the CDR3. The table came from immunoSEQ multiplex PCR; TCRdb's copy has only in-frame clones and leaves some out. The sample has approximately 81,000 clones; about 81% are singletons. The sample taken for sequencing was PBMCs. The chain links TRBV4-3 to TRBJ1-6; D gene uncertain. This receptor was identified in a human donor in good health. Some clones in this sample may be carry-over from other donors' samples. The CDR3 region is CASSQAPRNSPLHF. The CDR3 DNA follows: TGCGCCAGCAGCCAAGCACCTAGGAATTCACCCCTCCACTTT.